Listed below are T cell receptor beta chains from one sample, sequenced in a study of T cell changes during pregnancy in multiple sclerosis. The repertoire was sequenced with immunoSEQ multiplex PCR; TCRdb's copy has only in-frame clones and lacks some. This table has some 94,000 clones, about 92% appearing once. The sample here was peripheral blood, taken in the first trimester of pregnancy. The receptors here all came from a female donor with multiple sclerosis, enrolled in a pregnancy study. Each CDR3 is given with its conserved first and last residue. A D gene is named only where the DNA matches it firmly. Only some rows state a clone size, as once, few, many or a class for expanded clones.

D gene | J gene | CDR3 length | V gene | clone size | CDR3 protein | CDR3 DNA
. | TRBJ1-1 | 11 | TRBV20-1 | few | CSARVGGEAFF | TGCAGTGCTAGAGTAGGAGGGGAAGCTTTCTTT
. | TRBJ2-5 | 20 | TRBV5-8 | . | CASSPLIFGSGRRDQETQYF | TGTGCCAGCAGCCCTTTGATTTTCGGGTCCGGGAGACGGGATCAAGAGACCCAGTACTTC
. | TRBJ2-7 | 14 | TRBV6-1 | once | CASSEGGTIGEQYF | TGTGCCAGCAGTGAAGGTGGGACAATAGGCGAGCAGTACTTC
TRBD2 | TRBJ2-1 | 15 | TRBV6-5 | . | CASSYSREGFNEQFF | TGTGCCAGCAGTTACTCGCGGGAGGGGTTCAATGAGCAGTTCTTC
. | TRBJ1-5 | 15 | TRBV25-1 | . | CASSDTGALNQPQHF | TGTGCCAGCAGTGACACAGGAGCCCTCAATCAGCCCCAGCATTTT
. | TRBJ1-1 | 12 | TRBV30 | . | CAWKQGWTEAFF | TGTGCCTGGAAGCAGGGTTGGACTGAAGCTTTCTTT
. | TRBJ2-6 | 18 | TRBV21-1 | . | CASSTGLAQNGGANVLTF | TGTGCCAGCAGCACCGGACTAGCGCAAAACGGTGGGGCCAACGTCCTGACTTTC
. | TRBJ2-2 | 12 | TRBV30 | . | CAWDRSAGELFF | TGTGCCTGGGACAGGTCTGCCGGGGAGCTGTTTTTT
. | TRBJ1-2 | 11 | TRBV20-1 | once | CSAYSRSGYTF | TGCAGTGCTTACAGCCGTTCTGGCTACACCTTC
TRBD1 | TRBJ2-2 | 18 | TRBV27 | once | CASSPLGGPAWNTGELFF | TGTGCCAGCAGCCCCCTAGGGGGCCCAGCGTGGAACACCGGGGAGCTGTTTTTT
. | TRBJ2-2 | 14 | TRBV19 | . | CASSIARNTGELFF | TGTGCCAGTAGTATAGCGAGAAACACCGGGGAGCTGTTTTTT
TRBD1 | TRBJ2-3 | 17 | TRBV4-2 | . | CASSQELNRGTTDTQYF | TGTGCCAGCAGCCAAGAATTGAACAGGGGTACCACAGATACGCAGTATTTT
. | TRBJ2-7 | 12 | TRBV5-1 | few | CASSSQTYEQYF | TGCGCCAGCAGCTCCCAGACCTACGAGCAGTACTTC
TRBD1 | TRBJ1-3 | 14 | TRBV7-9 | once | CASSLAGQAYTIYF | TGTGCCAGCAGCTTAGCCGGACAGGCGTACACCATATATTTT
TRBD1 | TRBJ2-1 | 13 | TRBV29-1 | . | CSMDRGGRNEQFF | TGCAGCATGGACAGGGGGGGGCGGAATGAGCAGTTCTTC
. | TRBJ2-1 | 13 | TRBV7-9 | . | CASSLASETQQFF | TGTGCCAGCAGCTTAGCTTCGGAGACCCAGCAGTTCTTC
. | TRBJ1-2 | 14 | TRBV6-1 | . | CASSEFLSNYGYTF | TGTGCCAGCAGTGAGTTTCTGTCTAACTATGGCTACACCTTC
. | TRBJ2-5 | 10 | TRBV5-4 | . | CAEGVETQYF | TGTGCTGAGGGTGTCGAGACCCAGTACTTC
TRBD2 | TRBJ2-1 | 18 | TRBV27 | . | CASKSLMREGWVWNEQFF | TGTGCCAGCAAATCATTAATGCGGGAGGGCTGGGTGTGGAATGAGCAGTTCTTC
TRBD1 | TRBJ1-2 | 16 | TRBV13 | once | CASTKRQGTANYGYTF | TGTGCCAGCACCAAAAGACAGGGCACAGCTAACTATGGCTACACCTTC
. | TRBJ2-7 | 12 | TRBV30 | . | CAWNQGSYEQYF | TGTGCCTGGAATCAGGGGAGCTACGAGCAGTACTTC
. | TRBJ2-1 | 13 | TRBV18 | . | CASSPPGAREQFF | TGTGCCAGCTCACCACCGGGGGCACGGGAGCAGTTCTTC
. | TRBJ2-1 | 16 | TRBV9 | . | CASTRLFPSSYNEQFF | TGTGCCAGCACCCGTCTCTTCCCTAGCTCCTACAATGAGCAGTTCTTC
TRBD1 | TRBJ1-4 | 15 | TRBV5-1 | . | CASSLAGQGNEKLFF | TGCGCCAGCAGCTTGGCGGGACAGGGGAATGAAAAACTGTTTTTT
. | TRBJ2-7 | 14 | TRBV30 | . | CAWDLAGGTYEQYF | TGTGCCTGGGACCTGGCGGGTGGGACCTACGAGCAGTACTTC
TRBD2 | TRBJ2-7 | 13 | TRBV27 | . | CASSIAGGPEQYF | TGTGCCAGCAGCATTGCGGGAGGGCCCGAGCAGTACTTC
TRBD2 | TRBJ2-1 | 16 | TRBV5-1 | . | CASSFGLAGPYNEQFF | TGCGCCAGCAGCTTCGGACTAGCGGGACCCTACAATGAGCAGTTCTTC
. | TRBJ2-7 | 17 | TRBV5-4 | few | CASSWGERTLYSYEQYF | TGTGCCAGCAGCTGGGGGGAACGGACACTGTATTCCTACGAGCAGTACTTC
TRBD2 | TRBJ2-7 | 15 | TRBV7-6 | . | CASSLETSGSYEQYF | TGTGCCAGCAGCTTAGAAACTAGCGGGAGCTACGAGCAGTACTTC
. | TRBJ1-1 | 13 | TRBV28 | . | CASPSPGTTEAFF | TGTGCCAGCCCTTCCCCAGGGACAACTGAAGCTTTCTTT
TRBD1 | TRBJ1-1 | 16 | TRBV6-1 | . | CASSEKTPATGGIAFF | TGTGCCAGCAGTGAAAAAACCCCCGCGACAGGGGGAATAGCTTTCTTT
. | TRBJ2-2 | 15 | TRBV6-5 | . | CASSPGRTAPGELFF | TGTGCCAGCAGCCCCGGACGGACAGCCCCCGGGGAGCTGTTTTTT
. | TRBJ1-5 | 13 | TRBV28 | . | CASSLAANQPQHF | TGTGCCAGCAGTTTGGCCGCCAATCAGCCCCAGCATTTT
. | TRBJ1-1 | 15 | TRBV9 | few | CASSVGQGRGTEAFF | TGTGCCAGCAGCGTAGGTCAGGGTAGGGGCACTGAAGCTTTCTTT
TRBD2 | TRBJ2-5 | 15 | TRBV19 | . | CASSIGAGGAETQYF | TGTGCCAGTAGTATAGGGGCGGGAGGGGCTGAGACCCAGTACTTC
TRBD1 | TRBJ2-1 | 14 | TRBV10-3 | . | CAIEGQGTYNEQFF | TGTGCCATCGAAGGACAGGGCACCTACAATGAGCAGTTCTTC
TRBD1 | TRBJ1-2 | 16 | TRBV9 | . | CASSEGWTGGERGYTF | TGTGCCAGCAGCGAGGGTTGGACAGGGGGCGAGAGGGGCTACACCTTC
. | TRBJ1-5 | 12 | TRBV27 | . | CASTTGYQPQHF | TGTGCCAGCACCACGGGTTATCAGCCCCAGCATTTT
TRBD2 | TRBJ2-7 | 15 | TRBV7-6 | . | CASSLDLLAGNEQYF | TGTGCCAGCAGCTTAGACTTACTAGCGGGAAACGAGCAGTACTTC